These 32 T cell receptor delta chains share one sample of origin, sequenced in a study of gamma-delta T cells after stem cell transplantation. TCRdb redid the clone calls on the RT-PCR reads with CATT. Of 10,000 to 13,000 delta-chain clones listed, 38% are singletons. The sample consisted of gamma-delta T cells. These receptors were taken from a human donor. It is not recorded whose cells these are; they may come from a transplant donor.

This rearrangement joins TRDV1 to TRDJ1; 12 nucleotides agree with TRDD3. The CDR3 spans 24 residues. Germline lookup yields CDR1 TSWWSYY and CDR2 QGS. Unmatched junction bases numbered 28, after V lost 5 bases and J lost 0 bases. The CDR3 here is CALGKTPPRLRGYWGIPYTDKLIF. The CDR3 nucleotides are TGTGCTCTTGGGAAAACCCCTCCCCGTCTACGTGGTTACTGGGGGATACCTTACACCGATAAACTCATCTTT.

By sample fraction, this clone is medium-sized. The rearrangement links TRDV2 to TRDJ3, with D maybe TRDD3 (6 bases). The germline V and J ends were trimmed by 0 bases and 0 bases, with 11 bases remaining between them. The germline V gene encodes CDR1 GEAIGNYY and CDR2 EKD. The CDR3 extends over 18 amino acids. The CDR3: CACDTWGSASWDTRQMFF. CDR3 nucleotide sequence: TGTGCCTGTGACACCTGGGGATCCGCCTCCTGGGACACCCGACAGATGTTTTTC.

Of note for this clone: At one of its ends the junction is not consistent with the germline gene, which may arise from a read error. J is TRDJ2 and V is TRDV3, with unresolved D. Germline V gives CDR1 TVYSNPD, CDR2 GDNSRS (reference sequence). The CDR3 is made up of 13 amino acids. The CDR3 coding sequence is TGTGCCTCCCGCCTTGCTTTTACAGCACCACTCTTCTTT. It codes for CASRLAFTAPLFF.

In its sample, this clone was seen a few times. This chain joins TRAV29/DV5 and TRDJ1; 11 bases line up with TRDD3. In germline, CDR1 is NSMFDY, CDR2 ISSIKDK. The CDR3 covers 25 residues. V lost 3 bases and J lost 1; bases outside the gene matches: 35. The CDR3 here is CAATGFLRWTGGYQRGPRSTDKLIF. DNA of the CDR3: TGTGCAGCAACCGGCTTCCTACGTTGGACTGGGGGATATCAGCGAGGGCCGAGGTCCACCGATAAACTCATCTTT.

This chain's CDR3 is CALGGPWGTSLYWGIRTDKLIF. The CDR3 DNA sequence: TGTGCTCTTGGGGGCCCCTGGGGAACGTCCCTTTACTGGGGGATACGCACCGATAAACTCATCTTT. The V call is TRDV1, the J call TRDJ1; TRDD3 matches at 13 bases. CDR1 and CDR2 from the germline V gene are TSWWSYY and QGS. The ends lost 4 bases at V and 1 base at J; junction bases unmatched: 21. CDR3 length: 22 amino acids.

The chain carries TRDV1 and TRDJ1, with TRDD3 matching over 9 bases. The CDR3 is 29 residues long. Germline lookup yields CDR1 TSWWSYY and CDR2 QGS. With V trimmed by 4 bases and J by 0 bases, 45 bases remained unmatched. DNA for the CDR3: TGTGCTCTTGGGGCCAACCCTAACCTTCGCCAAGGGGTTTTACTGGGGGACGGAGGGCAAAGCCGCAACACCGATAAACTCATCTTT. Amino acid sequence: CALGANPNLRQGVLLGDGGQSRNTDKLIF.

To note about this clone: Relative to the germline gene, one junction end is altered; a read error may explain this. The chain couples TRDV1 to TRDJ1, with D possibly being TRDD3 (6 bases). This CDR3 region has 19 residues. Germline V gene data show CDR1 as TSWWSYY and CDR2 as QGS. The CDR3 spells CAIGDPIGHCPPYTDKLIF. CDR3 sequence (DNA): TGTGCTATTGGGGATCCCATCGGCCACTGCCCTCCGTACACCGATAAACTCATCTTT.

This chain uses TRDV2 with TRDJ1; 12 nucleotides match TRDD3. The CDR3 has 20 residues. J gave up 1 base and V 3 bases, and 17 bases lay outside the gene matches. The V gene's germline CDR1 is GEAIGNYY and CDR2 EKD. CDR3 sequence reads: CACDSGESDWGILGTDKLIF. The DNA for the CDR3 is TGTGCCTGTGACTCCGGGGAGAGCGACTGGGGGATACTAGGCACCGATAAACTCATCTTT.

The chain employs TRDV2 and TRDJ3, with 8 positions matching TRDD3. The trim removed 0 bases at V and 0 bases at J, leaving 12 bases unmatched. CDR3 size: 21 residues. CDR1 is GEAIGNYY, CDR2 EKD, per germline. The CDR3 coding sequence is TGTGCCTGTGACACCGGGGTTCCACTGGGGGGAAGCTCCTGGGACACCCGACAGATGTTTTTC. Its translation is CACDTGVPLGGSSWDTRQMFF.

The gene calls are TRDV1 and TRDJ1, with no clear D. Germline V gene sequence: CDR1 TSWWSYY, CDR2 QGS. V was trimmed by 1 base and J by 0 bases, leaving 24 bases between them. The length of the CDR3 is 20 residues. The chain's CDR3 is CALGEPSSPPIGWYTDKLIF. The CDR3 DNA follows: TGTGCTCTTGGGGAACCCTCGTCCCCCCCTATTGGGTGGTACACCGATAAACTCATCTTT.

In its sample, this clone is medium-sized (0.01 to 0.1%). The chain is built from TRDV2 and TRDJ3, with 13 bases that match TRDD3. Looked up from germline, CDR1 is GEAIGNYY and CDR2 is EKD. The CDR3 sequence is 20 residues long. V dropped 0 bases and J dropped 0; count of bases not matched to a gene: 4. CDR3 nucleotides: TGTGCCTGTGACACCGTACTGGGGGATACGAGCTCCTGGGACACCCGACAGATGTTTTTC. Translating gives CACDTVLGDTSSWDTRQMFF.

The chain links TRDV3 to TRDJ1; D not certain. The CDR3 is made up of 13 amino acids. Germline CDR1 TVYSNPD, CDR2 GDNSRS (reference sequence). Trimming removed 4 bases at V and 0 bases at J, with 12 bases between. Written as DNA, the CDR3 is TGTGCCTCCCCATTCCCGTACACCGATAAACTCATCTTT. Translation: CASPFPYTDKLIF.

This clone was counted only a few times. The rearrangement uses TRDV3 and TRDJ1, with TRDD3 identical over 8 bases. V lost 4 bases to trimming and J lost 2 bases; unmatched junction nucleotides: 18. This CDR3 is built from 17 residues. The germline CDR1 and CDR2 sequences are TVYSNPD and GDNSRS (reference sequence). The CDR3 protein is CASLLPRTGGWTDKLIF. CDR3 bases: TGTGCCTCACTTCTCCCGCGTACTGGGGGCTGGACCGATAAACTCATCTTT.

The table lists this clone with a few counts. J is TRDJ1 and V is TRDV3; maybe TRDD3 (6 bases). The germline gives CDR1 TVYSNPD, CDR2 GDNSRS (reference sequence). Trimming removed 4 bases from V and 7 bases from J, with 22 bases in between. The length of the CDR3 is 14 residues. In DNA, the CDR3 is TGTGCCTCTGTCTCTCGGGACTGGGCACCTAAACTCATCTTT. Its protein is CASVSRDWAPKLIF.

Sample share makes this clone medium-sized. This chain connects TRDV2 to TRDJ3, with 9 bases identical to TRDD3. This CDR3 has 18 residues. CDR1 and CDR2 (germline): GEAIGNYY, EKD. The V and J ends lost 3 bases and 0 bases, in that order; junction bases with no gene match: 5. The CDR3 DNA reads as TGTGCCTGTGACGCCTTACTGGGGGACTCCTGGGACACCCGACAGATGTTTTTC. Protein product: CACDALLGDSWDTRQMFF.

This clone occurred once. The V gene is TRDV1, the J gene TRDJ1, with D possibly matching TRDD3 (8 bases). The ends were cut back, 2 bases at V and 0 bases at J, with 43 bases in the middle. CDR1 is TSWWSYY and CDR2 is QGS in the germline V gene. The CDR3 has 26 residues. The CDR3 sequence is CALGEVLQVGCLPQYWGLRYTDKLIF. The CDR3 bases are TGTGCTCTTGGGGAAGTTTTACAAGTTGGCTGCCTTCCTCAGTACTGGGGGCTAAGGTACACCGATAAACTCATCTTT.

This clone has only a few counts. The chain is built from TRDV2 and TRDJ1; 7 bases match TRDD3. With V trimmed by 1 base and J by 4 bases, 5 bases remained unmatched. The CDR3 is 14 residues long. The germline gives CDR1 GEAIGNYY, CDR2 EKD. The CDR3 here is CACDTRGGDDKLIF. In DNA form, the CDR3 reads TGTGCCTGTGACACGCGTGGGGGAGACGATAAACTCATCTTT.

By share of the sample, this clone is medium-sized. The identical CDR3 is also encoded by other nucleotide sequences in the sample. The gene calls are TRAV29/DV5 and TRDJ1; D uncertain. The V gene lost 3 bases and the J gene lost 4 bases, with 16 bases spanning the gap. The CDR3 is 14 residues long. Germline CDR1 and CDR2: NSMFDY and ISSIKDK. The CDR3 here is CAAKRPDKGDKLIF. In DNA, the CDR3 is TGTGCAGCAAAGAGGCCCGACAAGGGCGATAAACTCATCTTT.

The V gene is TRDV1, the J gene TRDJ1; the D gene is possibly TRDD3 (6 bases). Germline values: CDR1 TSWWSYY, CDR2 QGS. This CDR3 comprises 19 residues. Trimming shortened V by 4 bases and J by 5 bases, and 29 bases separated the two germline ends. CDR3 sequence reads: CALGVTRPTVLGLRDKLIF. The CDR3, as DNA: TGTGCTCTTGGGGTCACACGACCTACGGTCCTGGGGCTCAGGGATAAACTCATCTTT.

As concerns this clone: Other DNA sequences in this sample translate to the same CDR3. Written as DNA, the CDR3 is TGTGCCTGTGACACCGTAGTTGGGGGATACTCCTGGGACACCCGACAGATGTTTTTC. As protein: CACDTVVGGYSWDTRQMFF. The chain recombines TRDV2 with TRDJ3; 9 bases align to TRDD3. The J segment lost 0 bases and the V segment lost 0 bases, leaving 5 bases of the junction unmatched. Germline CDR1 GEAIGNYY, CDR2 EKD. The CDR3 spans 19 residues.

The V and J genes are TRDV1 and TRDJ1; 12 nucleotides align to TRDD3. Germline V gives CDR1 TSWWSYY, CDR2 QGS. There are 22 residues in the CDR3. Trimming cost V 5 bases and J 4 bases; bases outside gene matches: 26. CDR3 amino acids: CALGRPSFLVLGDTFCSDKLIF. The CDR3 bases are TGTGCTCTTGGGCGGCCTTCCTTCCTGGTACTGGGGGATACCTTTTGTAGCGATAAACTCATCTTT.

The chain is built from TRAV29/DV5 and TRDJ1; D might be TRDD3 (10 bases). The germline V gene encodes CDR1 NSMFDY and CDR2 ISSIKDK. The CDR3 sequence is 18 residues long. The CDR3 DNA follows: TGTGCGAGCCCCTTCCTACGTTCTGGGGGATATGCCACCGATAAACTCATCTTT. Protein sequence: CASPFLRSGGYATDKLIF.

This clone has just a few counts. This may stem from a read error, because a much larger clone lies one nucleotide away. Other nucleotide sequences from this sample produce the same CDR3. The chain couples TRDV2 to TRDJ1; 9 bases line up with TRDD3. The CDR3 length is 13 residues. CDR1 is GEAIGNYY, CDR2 EKD, per germline. CDR3: CACDRGYADKLIF. DNA for the CDR3: TGTGCCTGCGACAGGGGATACGCCGATAAACTCATCTTT.

On this clone itself: The junction does not match germline at one end; this may be a read error. The rearrangement uses TRDV2 and TRDJ3; D may be TRDD3 (6 bases). The CDR3 is made up of 18 amino acids. Looked up from germline, CDR1 is GEAIGNYY and CDR2 is EKD. The CDR3 nucleotides are TGTGCCTGTGACATTACTGGGCGCTACTCCTGTTACACCCTACAGATGTTTTTC. It encodes CACDITGRYSCYTLQMFF.

This rearrangement joins TRDV1 to TRDJ1, with TRDD2 matching over 7 bases. After removal of 3 bases from V and 0 bases from J, the junction contained 13 bases not matched to a gene. This CDR3 region has 18 residues. The germline CDR1 and CDR2 sequences are TSWWSYY and QGS. CDR3 nucleotide sequence: TGTGCTCTTGGGGATCCCGGGCCTTCCTCTCTGTACACCGATAAACTCATCTTT. Translation gives CALGDPGPSSLYTDKLIF.

By sample share, this clone is medium-sized (0.01 to 0.1%). V usage is TRDV3 and J usage is TRDJ1, with 9 bases fitting TRDD3. J lost 0 bases, V lost 0 bases, and 17 bases had no gene match. Germline assignment: CDR1 TVYSNPD and CDR2 GDNSRS (reference sequence). This CDR3 region has 19 residues. As DNA, the CDR3 is TGTGCCTTTAGTTCCTCATACTGGGGGACCCTCATATACACCGATAAACTCATCTTT. This translates into CAFSSSYWGTLIYTDKLIF.

The count of this clone is one. Compared with germline, one end of the junction differs, possibly owing to a read error. V usage is TRDV1 and J usage is TRDJ1, with 10 bases identical to TRDD3. This CDR3 is 23 amino acids long. CDR1 and CDR2 (germline): TSWWSYY, QGS. CDR3 sequence reads: CAPGELCVTYTTGGWPPTDKLIF. For the CDR3, the DNA is TGTGCTCCTGGGGAACTCTGTGTGACCTACACTACTGGGGGATGGCCACCCACAGATAAACTCATCTTT.

The V and J genes are TRDV1 and TRDJ1; possible D gene TRDD3, 6 bases. Germline CDR1 and CDR2: TSWWSYY and QGS. Trimming took 0 bases from V and 2 from J, leaving 19 bases between them. CDR3 length: 18 amino acids. The CDR3 DNA sequence: TGTGCTCTTGGGGAACTCGGGGGGAACTTGTATGGGACCGATAAACTCATCTTT. Amino acid sequence: CALGELGGNLYGTDKLIF.

The chain is built from TRDV1 and TRDJ1; 8 bases match TRDD3. The CDR3 has 21 residues. Per the germline V gene, CDR1 is TSWWSYY and CDR2 is QGS. The V and J ends lost 1 base and 2 bases, in that order; junction bases with no gene match: 21. The CDR3 reads CALGEPSALDYWGLGTDKLIF. Written as DNA, the CDR3 is TGTGCTCTTGGGGAACCGTCCGCCCTCGATTACTGGGGGCTAGGAACCGATAAACTCATCTTT.

As to this clone: At the DNA level, this CDR3 is encoded by other sequences in the same sample as well. The rearrangement links TRDV2 to TRDJ1; weak D call: TRDD3 (6 bases). Between the trimmed V and J ends, which lost 0 bases and 2 bases, there was a span of 21 bases. The CDR3 extends over 18 amino acids. Per germline, CDR1 GEAIGNYY and CDR2 EKD. The CDR3 coding sequence is TGTGCCTGTGACACCACCGACTGTCGGGGGAGACGGACCGATAAACTCATCTTT. Translation: CACDTTDCRGRRTDKLIF.

The chain couples TRDV3 to TRDJ1; 13 bases line up with TRDD3. CDR1 and CDR2 (germline): TVYSNPD, GDNSRS (reference sequence). J gave up 2 bases and V 0 bases, and 18 bases lay outside the gene matches. The CDR3 loop spans 20 amino acids. DNA for the CDR3: TGTGCCTTTAGGTCCCCCACCAGTACTGGGGGATACGCTGGGACCGATAAACTCATCTTT. Translating it yields CAFRSPTSTGGYAGTDKLIF.

There are a few counts of this clone. This chain connects TRDV3 to TRDJ1; 7 nucleotides line up with TRDD3. CDR1 is TVYSNPD, CDR2 GDNSRS, per germline (reference sequence). V trimming: 0 bases; J trimming: 6 bases; junction bases outside the gene matches: 10. CDR3 length: 14 residues. CDR3 residues: CAFRSLGIGYKLIF. CDR3 DNA sequence: TGTGCCTTTAGGTCGCTGGGGATAGGCTATAAACTCATCTTT.